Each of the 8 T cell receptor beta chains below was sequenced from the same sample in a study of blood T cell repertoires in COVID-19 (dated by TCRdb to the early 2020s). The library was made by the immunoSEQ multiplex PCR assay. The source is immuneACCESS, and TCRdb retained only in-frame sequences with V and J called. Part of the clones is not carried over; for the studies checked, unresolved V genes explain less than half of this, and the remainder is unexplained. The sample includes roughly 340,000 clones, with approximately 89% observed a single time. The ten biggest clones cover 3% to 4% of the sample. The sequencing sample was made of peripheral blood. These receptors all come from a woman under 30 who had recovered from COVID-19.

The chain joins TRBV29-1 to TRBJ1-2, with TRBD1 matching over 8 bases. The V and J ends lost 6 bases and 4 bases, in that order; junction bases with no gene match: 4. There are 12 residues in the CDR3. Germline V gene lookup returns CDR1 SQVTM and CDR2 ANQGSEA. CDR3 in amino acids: CSVAGTGYGYTF. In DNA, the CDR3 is TGCAGCGTGGCCGGGACAGGCTATGGCTACACCTTC.

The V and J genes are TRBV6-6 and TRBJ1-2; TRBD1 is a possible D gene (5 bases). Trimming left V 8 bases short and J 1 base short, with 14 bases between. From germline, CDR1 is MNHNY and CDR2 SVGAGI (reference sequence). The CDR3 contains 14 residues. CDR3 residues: CASGDSLINYGYTF. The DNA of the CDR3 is TGTGCCAGCGGAGACAGTTTAATTAACTATGGCTACACCTTC.

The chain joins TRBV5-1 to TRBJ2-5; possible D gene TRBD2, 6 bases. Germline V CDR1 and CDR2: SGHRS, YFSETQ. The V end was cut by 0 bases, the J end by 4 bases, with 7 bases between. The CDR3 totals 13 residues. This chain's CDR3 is CASSLDGGETQYF. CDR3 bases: TGCGCCAGCAGCTTGGACGGGGGAGAGACCCAGTACTTC.

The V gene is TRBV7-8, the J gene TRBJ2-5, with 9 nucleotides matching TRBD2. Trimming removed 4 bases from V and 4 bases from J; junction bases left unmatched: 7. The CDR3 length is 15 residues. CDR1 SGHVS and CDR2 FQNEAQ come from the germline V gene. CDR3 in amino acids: CASSSSSAGGETQYF. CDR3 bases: TGTGCCAGCAGCTCGTCTTCAGCGGGAGGAGAGACCCAGTACTTC.

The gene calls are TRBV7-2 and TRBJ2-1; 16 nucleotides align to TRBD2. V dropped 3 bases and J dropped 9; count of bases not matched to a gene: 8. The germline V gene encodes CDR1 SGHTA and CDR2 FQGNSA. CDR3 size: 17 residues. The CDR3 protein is CASSFITGLAGGSEQFF. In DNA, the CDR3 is TGTGCCAGCAGCTTTATCACGGGACTAGCGGGAGGGAGTGAGCAGTTCTTC.

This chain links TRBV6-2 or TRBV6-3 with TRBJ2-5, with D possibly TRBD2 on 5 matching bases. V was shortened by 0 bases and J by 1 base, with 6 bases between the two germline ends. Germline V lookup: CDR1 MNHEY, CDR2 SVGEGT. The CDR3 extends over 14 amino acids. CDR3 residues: CASSYSGIQETQYF. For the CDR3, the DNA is TGTGCCAGCAGTTACTCCGGGATCCAAGAGACCCAGTACTTC.

CDR3 bases: TGTGCCATCAGTGACCCGGGACAGGGACATTCACCCCTCCACTTT. Its translation is CAISDPGQGHSPLHF. V is TRBV10-3 and J is TRBJ1-6; 9 bases align to TRBD1. From germline, CDR1 is ENHRY and CDR2 SYGVKD. The CDR3 consists of 15 residues. The J segment lost 8 bases and the V segment lost 3 bases, leaving 5 bases of the junction unmatched.

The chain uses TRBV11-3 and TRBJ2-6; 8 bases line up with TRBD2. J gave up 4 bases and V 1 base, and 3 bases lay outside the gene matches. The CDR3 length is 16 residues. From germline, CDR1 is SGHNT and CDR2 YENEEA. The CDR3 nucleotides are TGTGCCAGCAGCTTAGGCGGGGGGCCCGGGGCCAACGTCCTGACTTTC. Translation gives CASSLGGGPGANVLTF.